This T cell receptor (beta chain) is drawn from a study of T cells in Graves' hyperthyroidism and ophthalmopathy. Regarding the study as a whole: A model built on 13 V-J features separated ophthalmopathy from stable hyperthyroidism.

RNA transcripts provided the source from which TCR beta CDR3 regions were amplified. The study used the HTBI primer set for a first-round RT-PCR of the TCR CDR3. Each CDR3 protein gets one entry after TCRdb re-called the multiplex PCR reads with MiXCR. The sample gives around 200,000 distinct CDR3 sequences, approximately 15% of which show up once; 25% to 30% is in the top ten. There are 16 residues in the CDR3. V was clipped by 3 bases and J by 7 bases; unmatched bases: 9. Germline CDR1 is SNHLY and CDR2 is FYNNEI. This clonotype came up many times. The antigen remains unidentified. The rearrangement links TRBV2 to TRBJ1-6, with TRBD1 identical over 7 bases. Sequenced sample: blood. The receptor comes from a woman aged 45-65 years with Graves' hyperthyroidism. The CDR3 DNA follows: TGTGCCAGCAGTGAGACTTTGACAGGGCCAAATTCACCCCTCCACTTT. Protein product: CASSETLTGPNSPLHF.